Each of the 20 T cell receptor beta chains below was sequenced from the same sample in a study of PD-1 blockade in classical Hodgkin lymphoma. The protocol was immunoSEQ multiplex PCR, while the TCRdb copy is restricted to in-frame clones and leaves out a portion. The sample shows 80,000 to 100,000 clones, roughly 90% of them seen only once. Every patient had relapsed following autologous stem cell transplantation, and cohorts differed in brentuximab vedotin exposure. This specimen consisted of peripheral blood mononuclear cells (PBMCs), obtained at baseline. The receptors here all came from a human donor with classical Hodgkin lymphoma.

This clone was detected only once. The J gene is TRBJ1-5, the V gene TRBV5-8, with 8 bases identical to TRBD1. The CDR3 sequence is 15 residues long. The V gene end was trimmed by 4 bases and the J gene end by 6 bases; junction bases not matched to a gene: 9. CDR1 and CDR2 (germline): SGHTS, YDEGEE. CDR3 sequence (DNA): TGTGCCAGCAGCGGCGGACAGGGTAGTTTTCAGCCCCAGCATTTT. Translation gives CASSGGQGSFQPQHF.

This clone has only one observation. The J gene is TRBJ2-5, the V gene TRBV10-3; 13 nucleotides match TRBD2. CDR3 length: 16 amino acids. With V trimmed by 3 bases and J by 1 base, 2 bases remained unmatched. The germline V gene has CDR1 ENHRY and CDR2 SYGVKD. The CDR3 nucleotides are TGTGCCATCAGTGAAGGGACTAGCGGGATCCAAGAGACCCAGTACTTC. Its protein is CAISEGTSGIQETQYF.

This clone was seen only once. J is TRBJ2-2 and V is TRBV6-6; TRBD1 is a possible D gene (6 bases). Trimming took 10 bases from V and 6 from J, leaving 12 bases between them. The germline V gene encodes CDR1 MNHNY and CDR2 SVGAGI (reference sequence). This CDR3 contains 12 residues. The chain's CDR3 is CATSDSPGELFF. DNA of the CDR3: TGTGCCACCTCGGACAGCCCCGGGGAGCTGTTTTTT.

The rearrangement links TRBV7-9 to TRBJ2-3, with 10 bases that match TRBD2. The CDR3 has 14 amino acids. Germline loops: CDR1 SEHNR, CDR2 FQNEAQ (reference sequence). V was pared by 5 bases and J by 3 bases, with 2 bases of the junction left unmatched. The CDR3: CASSISGRTDTQYF. The CDR3 DNA sequence: TGTGCCAGCAGCATTAGCGGGAGGACAGATACGCAGTATTTT.

The rearrangement links TRBV27 to TRBJ1-1; 8 bases align to TRBD1. Germline trimming cut 6 bases from V and 0 bases from J; bases unmatched to any gene: 6. The germline V gene encodes CDR1 MNHEY and CDR2 SMNVEV (reference sequence). This CDR3 region has 15 residues. CDR3 DNA: TGTGCCAGCAGCTCCCGACAGGGGATGAACACTGAAGCTTTCTTT. Protein product: CASSSRQGMNTEAFF.

The rearrangement links TRBV18 to TRBJ2-3; D gene unclear. CDR3 size: 14 residues. The germline V and J ends were trimmed by 1 base and 0 bases, with 5 bases remaining between them. Germline V gives CDR1 KGHSH, CDR2 LQKENI. Written as DNA, the CDR3 is TGTGCCAGCTCACCACTGGTCAGCACAGATACGCAGTATTTT. Translated: CASSPLVSTDTQYF. The variable domain in full, completed from reference TRBV18 and TRBJ2-3, reads NAGVMQNPRHLVRRRGQEARLRCSPMKGHSHVYWYRQLPEEGLKFMVYLQKENIIDESGMPKERFSAEFPKEGPSILRIQQVVRGDSAAYFCASSPLVSTDTQYFGPGTRLTVL.

This rearrangement joins TRBV7-6 to TRBJ1-2; TRBD1 matches 7 bases. Germline V gene sequence: CDR1 SGHVS, CDR2 FNYEAQ. The CDR3 length is 12 residues. Trimming removed 3 bases from V and 7 bases from J; junction bases left unmatched: 2. The CDR3 DNA is TGTGCCAGCAGCTTTTACAGGGGTGGCTACACCTTC. Amino acid sequence: CASSFYRGGYTF. Combining the CDR3 with reference TRBV7-6 and TRBJ1-2 gives the whole variable domain GAGVSQSPRYKVTKRGQDVALRCDPISGHVSLYWYRQALGQGPEFLTYFNYEAQQDKSGLPNDRFSAERPEGSISTLTIQRTEQRDSAMYRCASSFYRGGYTFGSGTRLTVV.

CDR3: CASTRDLTGDEQYF. In nucleotides, the CDR3 is TGTGCCAGCACCCGGGACCTAACAGGGGACGAGCAGTACTTC. The chain uses TRBV18 and TRBJ2-7, with 7 bases fitting TRBD1. V lost 8 bases to trimming and J lost 5 bases; unmatched junction nucleotides: 12. The CDR3 consists of 14 residues. The V gene's germline CDR1 is KGHSH and CDR2 LQKENI.

This clone was counted a few times. This chain links TRBV6-6 with TRBJ1-5; D possibly corresponds to TRBD1 (5 bases). The CDR3 sequence is 14 residues long. Germline CDR1 is MNHNY and CDR2 is SVGAGI (reference sequence). V lost 6 bases to trimming and J lost 0 bases, with 9 bases between them. The CDR3 here is CASRRDLSNQPQHF. CDR3 coding DNA: TGTGCCAGCAGGAGGGACCTTAGCAATCAGCCCCAGCATTTT.

This sequence joins TRBV6-5 and TRBJ2-1; perhaps TRBD1 as D (6 bases). V lost 6 bases, J lost 9 bases, and 15 bases lay in between. Germline CDR1 is MNHEY and CDR2 is SVGAGI. The CDR3 is made up of 13 amino acids. The CDR3 reads CASSLDWTAEQFF. CDR3 bases: TGTGCCAGCAGCCTTGACTGGACAGCTGAGCAGTTCTTC.

The chain is built from TRBV11-1 and TRBJ1-5; the D gene is possibly TRBD1 (6 bases). Trimming left V 4 bases short and J 2 bases short, with 12 bases between. The germline CDR1 and CDR2 sequences are SGHAT and FQDESV (reference sequence). CDR3 length: 15 residues. This CDR3 reads CASSSHDRRNQPQHF. The DNA of the CDR3 is TGTGCCAGCAGCTCCCACGACAGGCGCAATCAGCCCCAGCATTTT.

The rearrangement uses TRBV4-1 and TRBJ2-7; D possibly corresponds to TRBD2 (6 bases). The CDR3 consists of 14 residues. From germline, CDR1 is MGHRA and CDR2 YSYEKL. The V and J ends lost 1 base and 5 bases respectively, with 12 bases between them. DNA for the CDR3: TGCGCCAGCAGCCAAGGTGGGACTTATGACGAGCAGTACTTC. Its protein product is CASSQGGTYDEQYF.

As concerns this clone: This CDR3 is also generated by other DNA sequences in the sample. The chain links TRBV7-2 to TRBJ2-7, with no clear D. The CDR3 length is 11 residues. With 1 base removed from V and 3 bases from J, the gap between germline ends came to 1 base. Germline V gives CDR1 SGHTA, CDR2 FQGNSA. The CDR3 DNA is TGTGCCAGCAGCTTAGTCTACGAGCAGTACTTC. Translating it yields CASSLVYEQYF.

The rearrangement links TRBV27 to TRBJ2-7; 8 positions match TRBD1. Germline values: CDR1 MNHEY, CDR2 SMNVEV (reference sequence). The CDR3 spans 15 residues. With V trimmed by 0 bases and J by 2 bases, 3 bases remained unmatched. Written as DNA, the CDR3 is TGTGCCAGCAGTTTATCCGGGACAGGCCCCTACGAGCAGTACTTC. It is translated as CASSLSGTGPYEQYF.

V gene TRBV7-2 combines with J gene TRBJ1-1; 8 nucleotides match TRBD1. The CDR3 totals 14 residues. The V gene end was trimmed by 3 bases and the J gene end by 5 bases; junction bases not matched to a gene: 5. In germline, CDR1 is SGHTA, CDR2 FQGNSA. The CDR3 DNA follows: TGTGCCAGCAGCTTTCAGGGGGCGACAACTGAAGCTTTCTTT. It codes for CASSFQGATTEAFF.

The chain links TRBV4-1 to TRBJ1-2; 11 bases align to TRBD1. Germline values: CDR1 MGHRA, CDR2 YSYEKL. With V trimmed by 4 bases and J by 8 bases, 3 bases remained unmatched. CDR3 length: 13 amino acids. The CDR3 region has the DNA TGCGCCAGCAGCCTGGGGACAGGGGGGGGCTACACCTTC. Protein sequence: CASSLGTGGGYTF.

The CDR3 is CASSRGPYNEQFF. The CDR3 DNA reads as TGTGCCAGTAGTAGAGGACCCTACAATGAGCAGTTCTTC. The chain has TRBV19 and TRBJ2-1; D gene ambiguous. Trimming stripped 4 bases from V and 2 bases from J, with 6 bases between. The germline CDR1 and CDR2 sequences are LNHDA and SQIVND (reference sequence). CDR3 size: 13 residues.

This chain joins TRBV18 and TRBJ1-3, with unresolved D. The germline gives CDR1 KGHSH, CDR2 LQKENI. The CDR3 sequence is 16 residues long. Deletions cut 0 bases from V and 0 bases from J, with 9 bases between. The CDR3 nucleotides are TGTGCCAGCTCACCACCGGCGGCGAGCTCTGGAAACACCATATATTTT. This translates into CASSPPAASSGNTIYF.

The genes are TRBV9 and TRBJ2-7, with 13 bases aligning to TRBD2. J lost 7 bases, V lost 5 bases, and 9 bases had no gene match. CDR3 size: 15 residues. Germline values: CDR1 SGDLS, CDR2 YYNGEE. CDR3 amino acids: CASSVTGTSGNEQYF. The DNA of the CDR3 is TGTGCCAGCAGTGTAACCGGGACTAGCGGGAATGAGCAGTACTTC.

The chain combines TRBV7-9 with TRBJ1-2, with 7 bases lining up with TRBD1. Germline V gene lookup returns CDR1 SEHNR and CDR2 FQNEAQ (reference sequence). V shed 5 bases and J 4 bases; nucleotides not matched to a gene: 10. This CDR3 is 15 amino acids long. In DNA form, the CDR3 reads TGTGCCAGCAGCCCTCCCGACAGGGCAAGCTATGGCTACACCTTC. This gives the protein CASSPPDRASYGYTF.